This T cell receptor beta chain was retrieved from a study of cytomegalovirus exposure and HLA in healthy donors. Study information: The same platform used for the roughly 610 first-cohort repertoires was also used for the 90 to 150 validation repertoires, as a later analysis reported.

This clone occurred once. Its cognate antigen is unknown. Libraries were prepared by immunoSEQ multiplex PCR; TCRdb keeps only in-frame clonotypes and omits some of them. The sample has approximately 50,000 clones, approximately 85% seen once. Germline values: CDR1 SGDLS, CDR2 YYNGEE. This CDR3 has 16 residues. Unmatched junction bases numbered 13, after V lost 1 base and J lost 10 bases. Notes on the study in general: Subsequent analysis of the roughly 120 validation repertoires found a tendency for first-cohort TCR clusters to co-occur. Most TCR sequences were rare, but some public TCRs occurred in many donors. Altogether, 164 TCR beta chains were recorded as cytomegalovirus-associated.

The sequenced material came from PBMCs. The TCR comes from a woman in her twenties or thirties in good health and CMV-seronegative. The chain combines TRBV9 with TRBJ2-1, with TRBD2 matching 8 bases. The CDR3 nucleotides read TGTGCCAGCAGCGTATCCTGGCGGGAGGTATCGGGGGAGCAGTTCTTC. Translation gives CASSVSWREVSGEQFF.